The 17 T cell receptor beta chains below come from one sample, sequenced in a study of CD8 T cells in Susac syndrome. A quantity of roughly 0.5 to 1 ug RNA underwent reverse transcription using random hexamers. MiXCR, run by TCRdb on the immunoSEQ multiplex PCR reads, gives a single entry per CDR3 protein. The table has about 80,000 distinct CDR3 sequences, nearly 95% seen once; the top ten hold about 0.99%. The sample was CD8+ T cells from PBMCs. Receptors originate from a human donor with Susac syndrome.

The sample holds a few counts of this clonotype. CDR3 amino acids: CASSEDRGDSYNEQFF. The CDR3, as DNA: TGTGCCAGCAGTGAAGACAGGGGCGACTCCTACAATGAGCAGTTCTTC. The chain is built from TRBV2 and TRBJ2-1; TRBD1 matches 7 bases. Germline loops: CDR1 SNHLY, CDR2 FYNNEI. The CDR3 extends over 16 amino acids. J gave up 0 bases and V 1 base, and 3 bases lay outside the gene matches.

The V and J genes are TRBV7-9 and TRBJ2-7; 7 nucleotides line up with TRBD1. This CDR3 is 15 amino acids long. CDR1 and CDR2 (germline): SEHNR, FQNEAQ (reference sequence). V was clipped by 5 bases and J by 0 bases; unmatched bases: 7. DNA for the CDR3: TGTGCCAGCAGCGGCTCCGGGACAGCCTCCTACGAGCAGTACTTC. This encodes CASSGSGTASYEQYF. The full variable domain, in which reference TRBV7-9 and TRBJ2-7 provide the parts outside the CDR3, is DTGVSQNPRHKITKRGQNVTFRCDPISEHNRLYWYRQTLGQGPEFLTYFQNEAQLEKSRLLSDRFSAERPKGSFSTLEIQRTEQGDSAMYLCASSGSGTASYEQYFGPGTRLTVT.

The chain combines TRBV12-3 or TRBV12-4 with TRBJ2-7; D is possibly TRBD2 (5 bases). Trimming pared 5 bases from V and 4 bases from J, leaving 15 bases between. This CDR3 region has 14 residues. The CDR3 DNA is TGTGCCAGCAGTCCCAGCGGAGGCCCTTACGAGCAGTACTTC. It codes for CASSPSGGPYEQYF.

The chain joins TRBV3-1 to TRBJ1-5; 8 bases line up with TRBD1. The ends lost 6 bases at V and 7 bases at J; junction bases unmatched: 8. This CDR3 region has 14 residues. The germline V gene encodes CDR1 LGHDT and CDR2 YNNKEL (reference sequence). The CDR3 here is CASRAGGLGQPQHF. The DNA for the CDR3 is TGTGCCAGCAGGGCAGGGGGCCTGGGCCAGCCCCAGCATTTT. The complete variable domain, with remaining parts taken from reference TRBV3-1 and TRBJ1-5, reads DTAVSQTPKYLVTQMGNDKSIKCEQNLGHDTMYWYKQDSKKFLKIMFSYNNKELIINETVPNRFSPKSPDKAHLNLHINSLELGDSAVYFCASRAGGLGQPQHFGDGTRLSIL.

This sequence joins TRBV28 and TRBJ2-3; D gene ambiguous. The CDR3 has 13 residues. Germline lookup yields CDR1 MDHEN and CDR2 SYDVKM. V lost 3 bases and J 3 bases, leaving 7 bases between the germline ends. The CDR3 here is CASSFGMTDTQYF. Written as DNA, the CDR3 is TGTGCCAGCAGTTTCGGCATGACAGATACGCAGTATTTT.

The chain carries TRBV6-4 and TRBJ2-1; 8 nucleotides agree with TRBD2. The CDR3 contains 15 residues. Trimming removed 3 bases from V and 6 bases from J; junction bases left unmatched: 7. Per germline, CDR1 MRHNA and CDR2 SNTAGT. The chain's CDR3 is CASSEETSGTNEQFF. CDR3 DNA: TGTGCCAGCAGTGAGGAAACTAGCGGAACCAATGAGCAGTTCTTC.

The chain combines TRBV3-1 with TRBJ2-7; 7 bases are a match to TRBD1. Per germline, CDR1 LGHDT and CDR2 YNNKEL (reference sequence). After removal of 0 bases from V and 5 bases from J, the junction contained 7 bases not matched to a gene. CDR3 length equals 15 residues. The CDR3 reads CASSQEAGGVNEQYF. The CDR3, as DNA: TGTGCCAGCAGCCAAGAGGCAGGGGGTGTCAACGAGCAGTACTTC.

This chain joins TRBV30 and TRBJ1-1; TRBD1 matches 8 bases. Germline values: CDR1 GTSNPN, CDR2 SVGIG (reference sequence). The CDR3 covers 14 residues. CDR3 coding DNA: TGTGCTACAAACCCCGAGACAGGGGACACTGAAGCTTTCTTT. Residues: CATNPETGDTEAFF.

The CDR3 bases are TGTGCCAGCAGCTCAACGGGACTAGCGGTTCAAGAGACCCAGTACTTC. Residues: CASSSTGLAVQETQYF. The gene calls are TRBV7-9 and TRBJ2-5; 11 positions agree with TRBD2. The CDR3 consists of 16 residues. Per the germline V gene, CDR1 is SEHNR and CDR2 is FQNEAQ (reference sequence). J lost 2 bases, V lost 4 bases, and 6 bases had no gene match.

The J gene is TRBJ1-4, the V gene TRBV27; the D gene is possibly TRBD1 (5 bases). Trimming left V 6 bases short and J 6 bases short, with 11 bases between. The CDR3 has 13 amino acids. Germline-derived CDR1 and CDR2 are MNHEY and SMNVEV (reference sequence). The CDR3 DNA follows: TGTGCCAGCAGACCCGACAGTTATGAAAAACTGTTTTTT. Amino acids: CASRPDSYEKLFF.

The chain links TRBV9 to TRBJ1-1; TRBD1 matches 7 bases. The ends lost 3 bases at V and 6 bases at J; junction bases unmatched: 8. CDR1 is SGDLS, CDR2 YYNGEE, per germline. The CDR3 is 14 amino acids. As DNA, the CDR3 is TGTGCCAGCAGCGGACAGGGATCCGCGGCTGAAGCTTTCTTT. This gives the protein CASSGQGSAAEAFF. The variable domain in full, completed from reference TRBV9 and TRBJ1-1, reads DSGVTQTPKHLITATGQRVTLRCSPRSGDLSVYWYQQSLDQGLQFLIQYYNGEERAKGNILERFSAQQFPDLHSELNLSSLELGDSALYFCASSGQGSAAEAFFGQGTRLTVV.

The chain couples TRBV27 to TRBJ1-5, with a tentative D call TRBD1 (6 bases). The CDR3 runs to 14 residues. The germline V gene has CDR1 MNHEY and CDR2 SMNVEV (reference sequence). Trimming left V 5 bases short and J 1 base short, with 9 bases between. This chain's CDR3 is CASSVGGSNQPQHF. CDR3 DNA: TGTGCCAGCAGTGTAGGGGGAAGCAATCAGCCCCAGCATTTT.

The chain employs TRBV29-1 and TRBJ2-5; D possibly corresponds to TRBD2 (5 bases). V was shortened by 7 bases and J by 3 bases, with 15 bases between the two germline ends. This CDR3 region has 13 residues. Germline V gene lookup returns CDR1 SQVTM and CDR2 ANQGSEA. In DNA, the CDR3 is TGCAGCGCAGAACGCGGACTGGAAGAGACCCAGTACTTC. It is translated as CSAERGLEETQYF.

This sequence joins TRBV27 and TRBJ2-5; a weak D match, TRBD2 (5 bases). V gave up 6 bases and J gave up 8 bases, with 10 bases separating them. This CDR3 comprises 11 residues. From germline, CDR1 is MNHEY and CDR2 SMNVEV (reference sequence). This chain's CDR3 is CASSIGDTQYF. The CDR3 nucleotides are TGTGCCAGCAGCATCGGGGATACCCAGTACTTC.

J is TRBJ1-1 and V is TRBV7-9; D not certain. The CDR3 spans 14 residues. The germline V gene has CDR1 SEHNR and CDR2 FQNEAQ (reference sequence). V was clipped by 3 bases and J by 4 bases, with 12 bases between them. The CDR3 sequence is CASSFTGRGTEAFF. CDR3 bases: TGTGCCAGCAGCTTCACCGGCCGGGGCACTGAAGCTTTCTTT.

The chain carries TRBV28 and TRBJ1-1; D is unresolved. The germline CDR1 and CDR2 sequences are MDHEN and SYDVKM. This CDR3 has 18 amino acids. Trimming stripped 1 base from V and 4 bases from J, with 22 bases between. The CDR3 region has the DNA TGTGCCAGCAGTTTATACTCCAATCGGGCCACCGAGGGCACTGAAGCTTTCTTT. Encoded protein: CASSLYSNRATEGTEAFF.

V usage is TRBV20-1 and J usage is TRBJ2-7; a weak D match, TRBD2 (6 bases). With 2 bases removed from V and 3 bases from J, the gap between germline ends came to 17 bases. Germline V gives CDR1 DFQATT, CDR2 SNEGSKA (reference sequence). This CDR3 is built from 15 residues. The CDR3 loop is CSARPLATSYYEQYF. The CDR3 bases are TGCAGTGCTAGACCACTAGCTACAAGCTACTACGAGCAGTACTTC.